Detailed here is one T cell receptor beta chain. This sample was included in a study of blood T cell repertoires in COVID-19. Looking at the study overall: Material from acute and convalescent COVID-19 was sourced from the United States, Italy and Spain. Nucleic acid was either cDNA or gDNA, and it came from T cells, B-cell-depleted T cells, or PBMCs.

Assay: immunoSEQ multiplex PCR; the TCRdb copy retains only in-frame clones and omits some. This sample has approximately 400,000 clones, with 88% found just once. Trimming removed 3 bases from V and 7 bases from J; junction bases left unmatched: 8. Germline values: CDR1 KGHSH, CDR2 LQKENI. The CDR3 extends over 15 amino acids. Participants' own reports of clinical history determined their cohort assignment. Recovered status applied to Cohort 3 donors who had two consecutive negative PCRs. It also applied to those with clearance or with symptom resolution. Source material: PBMCs or T cells enriched from blood (not recorded which). This TCR derives from a woman younger than 30 who had recovered from COVID-19. This chain uses TRBV18 with TRBJ2-7, with TRBD2 matching over 11 bases. The CDR3 loop reads CASSPRETSGDEQYF. The CDR3 coding sequence is TGTGCCAGCTCACCCCGCGAGACTAGCGGGGATGAGCAGTACTTC.